The next 14 T cell receptor beta chains were all read from a single sample in a study of human T cells and chemical hapten exposure. TCRdb independently ran MiXCR on the RACE reads; one entry per CDR3 protein. The table has tens of thousands of distinct CDR3 sequences, 10% to 15% seen once; the top ten hold approximately 6.2%. Documented time point: patch test 3, about 24 weeks after DPC sensitization. Indicated treatment: therapeutic diphenylcyclopropenone sensitization with weekly scalp DPC. Sample: whole blood, taken in connection with sensitization to the hapten diphenylcyclopropenone (DPC). These TCRs come from a woman between 50 and 59 years old with alopecia areata. Some clones in this sample may be carry-over from other donors' samples.

This chain connects TRBV7-9 to TRBJ2-1, with TRBD2 matching 10 bases. After removal of 6 bases from V and 2 bases from J, the junction contained 7 bases not matched to a gene. Germline values: CDR1 SEHNR, CDR2 FQNEAQ (reference sequence). The CDR3 has 16 amino acids. The DNA of the CDR3 is TGTGCCAGCAGATCCCCTAGCGGGAGTACCTACAATGAGCAGTTCTTC. Its protein is CASRSPSGSTYNEQFF.

The chain couples TRBV21-1 to TRBJ1-4. TRBV21-1 is an annotated pseudogene. CDR3 length: 17 amino acids. CDR3 DNA: TGTGCCAGCAGCAAACAGCGGGGGGAAGGGACTAATGAAAAACTGTTTTTT. This translates into CASSKQRGEGTNEKLFF.

This clonotype came up many times. V is TRBV12-3 or TRBV12-4 and J is TRBJ1-6, with TRBD1 matching over 7 bases. After removal of 6 bases from V and 7 bases from J, the junction contained 3 bases not matched to a gene. This CDR3 is built from 13 residues. The CDR3 loop is CASSGTENSPLHF. In DNA, the CDR3 is TGTGCCAGCAGCGGGACAGAAAATTCACCCCTCCACTTT.

This clonotype was picked up many times. V usage is TRBV20-1 and J usage is TRBJ2-1, with TRBD2 identical over 10 bases. The germline V gene encodes CDR1 DFQATT and CDR2 SNEGSKA (reference sequence). V shed 6 bases, J shed 6 bases, and the junction held 14 bases outside the gene matches. The CDR3 length is 16 residues. The CDR3 region is CSAQTSSGSIGNEQFF. Here the CDR3 DNA reads TGCAGTGCACAGACGTCTAGCGGGAGTATAGGCAATGAGCAGTTCTTC.

The chain joins TRBV30 to TRBJ1-1; possibly TRBD1 for D (6 bases). CDR1 is GTSNPN, CDR2 SVGIG, per germline (reference sequence). V was pared by 6 bases and J by 0 bases, with 11 bases between. This CDR3 spans 13 amino acids. The CDR3 DNA sequence: TGTGCCTGCAAGACAGGAATGAACACTGAAGCTTTCTTT. It encodes CACKTGMNTEAFF.

This clonotype occurred a few times. The chain is built from TRBV3-1 and TRBJ2-7; D remains ambiguous. Deletions cut 5 bases from V and 5 bases from J, with 10 bases between. The CDR3 has 12 residues. The germline V gene has CDR1 LGHDT and CDR2 YNNKEL (reference sequence). CDR3 bases: TGTGCCAGCAGCGGCTACTTGGACGAGCAGTACTTC. This encodes CASSGYLDEQYF.

The chain has TRBV29-1 and TRBJ2-5; D remains ambiguous. Germline V CDR1 and CDR2: SQVTM, ANQGSEA. V gave up 4 bases and J gave up 3 bases, with 9 bases separating them. This CDR3 is built from 12 residues. This chain's CDR3 is CSVGTLKETQYF. CDR3 DNA: TGCAGCGTTGGTACCCTTAAAGAGACCCAGTACTTC.

The chain employs TRBV12-3 or TRBV12-4 and TRBJ2-7; tentatively, D is TRBD1 (6 bases). Trimming shortened V by 5 bases and J by 3 bases, and 17 bases separated the two germline ends. This CDR3 comprises 15 residues. The CDR3 region is CASSLTAGTNYEQYF. Written as DNA, the CDR3 is TGTGCCAGCAGTCTAACAGCCGGGACAAACTACGAGCAGTACTTC.

A few counts support this clonotype. The chain employs TRBV11-2 and TRBJ2-1; D not certain. CDR1 is SGHAT and CDR2 is FQNNGV in the germline V gene. The V end lost 5 bases, the J end lost 10 bases, and 15 bases lay between the germline ends. The CDR3 is 13 amino acids. CDR3 DNA: TGTGCCAGCAGCGCCCCTGCTGGGATCGAGCAGTTCTTC. Amino acids: CASSAPAGIEQFF.

The V call is TRBV11-2, the J call TRBJ2-3; no clear D. The germline gives CDR1 SGHAT, CDR2 FQNNGV. CDR3 length: 13 amino acids. V was pared by 5 bases and J by 6 bases, with 12 bases between. The CDR3 nucleotides read TGTGCCAGCAGCCGGGCCACGCTCGATACGCAGTATTTT. It encodes CASSRATLDTQYF.

In this sample, this clonotype turned up a few times. The V call is TRBV12-3 or TRBV12-4, the J call TRBJ2-3; 10 bases match TRBD2. The length of the CDR3 is 16 residues. Germline trimming cut 5 bases from V and 4 bases from J; bases unmatched to any gene: 9. CDR3 in amino acids: CASSAFGAGGADTQYF. The DNA of the CDR3 is TGTGCCAGCAGTGCCTTTGGAGCGGGAGGGGCAGATACGCAGTATTTT.

This clonotype was detected a few times. This chain joins TRBV9 and TRBJ2-7; 7 bases align to TRBD2. Germline V gives CDR1 SGDLS, CDR2 YYNGEE. The junction had 3 bases not matched to a gene; V was cut back by 3 bases and J by 0 bases. The CDR3 runs 14 residues. CDR3: CASSAGGSSYEQYF. As DNA, the CDR3 is TGTGCCAGCAGCGCCGGGGGGAGCTCCTACGAGCAGTACTTC.

There are a few counts of this clonotype. The CDR3 DNA is TGTGCCAGCAGCCCGTTATCTGGAAGCGGACGACCGACCACAGATACGCAGTATTTT. This sequence encodes CASSPLSGSGRPTTDTQYF. This sequence joins TRBV27 and TRBJ2-3; TRBD2 is a possible D gene (5 bases). The V and J ends lost 6 bases and 2 bases respectively, with 27 bases between them. The germline V gene has CDR1 MNHEY and CDR2 SMNVEV (reference sequence). The CDR3 has 19 residues.

This clonotype was found many times. The gene calls are TRBV10-3 and TRBJ2-2; D may be TRBD2 (5 bases). V was clipped by 5 bases and J by 0 bases, with 10 bases between them. Germline assignment: CDR1 ENHRY and CDR2 SYGVKD. The length of the CDR3 is 15 residues. This chain's CDR3 is CAISPSGANTGELFF. As DNA, the CDR3 is TGTGCCATCAGTCCCAGCGGAGCGAACACCGGGGAGCTGTTTTTT.